What follows is one T cell receptor (beta chain) and its context. The data belong to a study of T-cell reconstitution after alpha-beta-depleted transplantation in children. The TCRbeta library was prepared with unique molecular identifiers. One entry per CDR3 protein results from TCRdb running MiXCR on the PCR reads. The sample holds 190,000 or so distinct CDR3 sequences; around 7% are singletons and the top ten take approximately 3%. The J segment lost 5 bases and the V segment lost 3 bases, leaving 6 bases of the junction unmatched. In germline, CDR1 is KGHSH, CDR2 LQKENI. This CDR3 is built from 15 residues.

J is TRBJ2-2 and V is TRBV18; 7 nucleotides match TRBD1. The sequences come from PBMCs from the stem cell graft donor, collected from the stem cell graft. The TCR comes from a human donor who donated a stem cell graft to a child with Wiskott-Aldrich syndrome. The CDR3 spells CASSPWDSRTGELFF. CDR3 DNA sequence: TGTGCCAGCTCACCCTGGGACAGCCGGACCGGGGAGCTGTTTTTT. Full variable domain (rest looked up from reference TRBV18 and TRBJ2-2): NAGVMQNPRHLVRRRGQEARLRCSPMKGHSHVYWYRQLPEEGLKFMVYLQKENIIDESGMPKERFSAEFPKEGPSILRIQQVVRGDSAAYFCASSPWDSRTGELFFGEGSRLTVL.